One and the same sample provided the 32 T cell receptor beta chains below, sequenced in a study of Tregs in tolerant kidney transplant recipients. Clones were read by immunoSEQ multiplex PCR, and TCRdb kept only the in-frame ones, dropping some. The sample has about 240,000 clones; approximately 83% are singletons. Sequencing was done on a sample of CD4+ T cells from blood. These receptor sequences come from a human donor in good health.

V is TRBV5-6 and J is TRBJ1-5; D gene unclear. V was trimmed by 0 bases and J by 0 bases, leaving 4 bases between them. This CDR3 is 14 amino acids long. The germline V gene encodes CDR1 SGHDT and CDR2 YYEEEE. In DNA form, the CDR3 reads TGTGCCAGCAGCTTGGCCTATAGCAATCAGCCCCAGCATTTT. Encoded protein: CASSLAYSNQPQHF.

The gene calls are TRBV6-6 and TRBJ1-1; a possible D gene is TRBD1 (6 bases). The germline gives CDR1 MNHNY, CDR2 SVGAGI (reference sequence). The CDR3 spans 14 residues. The V end lost 6 bases, the J end lost 1 base, and 12 bases lay between the germline ends. The CDR3 bases are TGTGCCAGCAGCCCAGACAGGCGGAACACTGAAGCTTTCTTT. Encoded protein: CASSPDRRNTEAFF.

This clone was seen a few times. This sequence joins TRBV7-9 and TRBJ2-7; the match to TRBD2 covers 9 bases. Germline V gives CDR1 SEHNR, CDR2 FQNEAQ (reference sequence). Trimming took 1 base from V and 5 from J; bases not matched to a gene: 6. CDR3 length: 15 amino acids. CDR3 region: CASSLVSGGTHEQYF. For the CDR3, the DNA is TGTGCCAGCAGCTTAGTAAGCGGGGGGACACACGAGCAGTACTTC.

This clone has a single count. CDR3 sequence (DNA): TGTGCCAGCAGCTTAGGGACGGTCGGTAGGGCCGGGGAGCTGTTTTTT. Protein sequence: CASSLGTVGRAGELFF. The chain is built from TRBV7-8 and TRBJ2-2; D is unclear. Trimming cost V 1 base and J 6 bases, with 15 bases left between them. The germline CDR1 and CDR2 sequences are SGHVS and FQNEAQ. CDR3 length: 16 residues.

This rearrangement joins TRBV9 to TRBJ2-5; 10 nucleotides line up with TRBD1. In germline, CDR1 is SGDLS, CDR2 YYNGEE. The CDR3 has 15 residues. The trim removed 8 bases at V and 5 bases at J, leaving 12 bases unmatched. Here the CDR3 reads CASSRGQGSTETQYF. CDR3 DNA: TGTGCCAGTTCCCGGGGACAGGGGTCGACGGAGACCCAGTACTTC.

This clone was counted a single time. The chain recombines TRBV29-1 with TRBJ1-1; D remains ambiguous. The germline V and J ends were trimmed by 7 bases and 3 bases, with 9 bases remaining between them. CDR1 SQVTM and CDR2 ANQGSEA come from the germline V gene. The CDR3 contains 11 residues. The CDR3 DNA is TGCAGCGCCGTAAGGGACACTGAAGCTTTCTTT. It translates to CSAVRDTEAFF.

The rearrangement links TRBV9 to TRBJ1-2; D is ambiguous. Trimming removed 0 bases from V and 4 bases from J, with 10 bases in between. This CDR3 comprises 14 residues. CDR1 is SGDLS and CDR2 is YYNGEE in the germline V gene. The CDR3, as DNA: TGTGCCAGCAGCGTAGAGGAAGGATTCTATGGCTACACCTTC. This encodes CASSVEEGFYGYTF.

The chain carries TRBV6-5 and TRBJ2-3, with TRBD2 matching over 15 bases. Germline values: CDR1 MNHEY, CDR2 SVGAGI. The CDR3 spans 14 residues. The V and J ends lost 6 bases and 10 bases, in that order; junction bases with no gene match: 5. The CDR3 reads CASRRTSGGASQYF. The DNA for the CDR3 is TGTGCCAGCAGAAGGACTAGCGGGGGGGCATCGCAGTATTTT.

This clone was detected only once. V usage is TRBV5-5 and J usage is TRBJ2-7, with 7 bases matching TRBD1. Germline lookup yields CDR1 SGHKS and CDR2 YYEKEE (reference sequence). Losses at the gene ends were 5 bases for V and 2 bases for J; bases not matched to a gene: 7. The CDR3 is 14 amino acids. The CDR3 is CASSSGQTTYEQYF. In nucleotides, the CDR3 is TGTGCCAGCAGTTCGGGACAGACTACCTACGAGCAGTACTTC.

The chain carries TRBV6-1 and TRBJ2-3; D gene uncertain. This CDR3 is 12 amino acids long. Germline V gene data show CDR1 as MNHNS and CDR2 as SASEGT. Trimming cost V 9 bases and J 4 bases, with 11 bases left between them. The CDR3 here is CASGLAADTQYF. CDR3 in DNA: TGTGCCAGTGGCCTCGCGGCAGATACGCAGTATTTT.

To note about this clone: Germline and junction disagree at one end, which may indicate a read error. J is TRBJ2-5 and V is TRBV6-1; 7 bases agree with TRBD1. The CDR3 length is 12 residues. Germline assignment: CDR1 MNHNS and CDR2 SASEGT. CDR3 protein: CASSRDRYKLHF. The CDR3 DNA sequence: TGTGCCAGCAGCCGGGACAGATACAAGTTGCACTTC.

The chain recombines TRBV7-6 with TRBJ1-2; D is undetermined. Trimming pared 2 bases from V and 3 bases from J, leaving 10 bases between. Germline CDR1 and CDR2: SGHVS and FNYEAQ. CDR3 length: 14 residues. CDR3: CASSLTAGDYGYTF. In DNA form, the CDR3 reads TGTGCCAGCAGCTTAACAGCAGGAGACTATGGCTACACCTTC.

This clone was counted a few times. The J gene is TRBJ2-7, the V gene TRBV7-9; D is ambiguous. The V end was cut by 5 bases, the J end by 3 bases, with 17 bases between. Germline V gives CDR1 SEHNR, CDR2 FQNEAQ (reference sequence). The CDR3 is made up of 15 amino acids. The CDR3 coding sequence is TGTGCCAGCAGCCTAACTCGGGCCTGGGACTACGAGCAGTACTTC. Translating gives CASSLTRAWDYEQYF.

The chain uses TRBV18 and TRBJ1-2; D gene uncertain. Deletions cut 2 bases from V and 1 base from J, with 11 bases between. The CDR3 consists of 15 residues. Germline CDR1 reads KGHSH; CDR2 reads LQKENI. The DNA for the CDR3 is TGTGCCAGCTCACCAAGGCAGGCCGGTAACTATGGCTACACCTTC. Its protein product is CASSPRQAGNYGYTF.

V usage is TRBV19 and J usage is TRBJ1-2; 10 bases map to TRBD1. The J segment lost 0 bases and the V segment lost 5 bases, leaving 6 bases of the junction unmatched. CDR1 LNHDA and CDR2 SQIVND come from the germline V gene (reference sequence). The CDR3 runs 16 residues. The CDR3 spells CASSPGQGNPNYGYTF. The CDR3 DNA reads as TGTGCCAGTAGTCCGGGACAGGGGAACCCTAACTATGGCTACACCTTC.

V and J are TRBV5-5 and TRBJ1-6, with TRBD1 matching over 9 bases. The CDR3 has 16 residues. The germline V gene encodes CDR1 SGHKS and CDR2 YYEKEE (reference sequence). V shed 9 bases, J shed 0 bases, and the junction held 7 bases outside the gene matches. The CDR3 region has the DNA TGTGCCACCCGGACAGGGGCGGGCTCCTATAATTCACCCCTCCACTTT. This translates into CATRTGAGSYNSPLHF. The complete variable domain, with remaining parts taken from reference TRBV5-5 and TRBJ1-6, reads DAGVTQSPTHLIKTRGQQVTLRCSPISGHKSVSWYQQVLGQGPQFIFQYYEKEERGRGNFPDRFSARQFPNYSSELNVNALLLGDSALYLCATRTGAGSYNSPLHFGNGTRLTVT.

J is TRBJ2-1 and V is TRBV5-1, with 8 bases aligning to TRBD1. Trimming cost V 4 bases and J 10 bases; bases outside gene matches: 13. The CDR3 is 15 amino acids. The germline gives CDR1 SGHRS, CDR2 YFSETQ. As DNA, the CDR3 is TGCGCCAGCAGCACTGCGGGACAGGTCTTAAGAGAGCAGTTCTTC. It is translated as CASSTAGQVLREQFF.

The chain's CDR3 is CASTYGQGTYEQYF. DNA of the CDR3: TGTGCCAGCACCTATGGACAGGGCACCTACGAGCAGTACTTC. The gene calls are TRBV2 and TRBJ2-7, with 8 bases aligning to TRBD1. Germline lookup yields CDR1 SNHLY and CDR2 FYNNEI. V lost 7 bases to trimming and J lost 2 bases; unmatched junction nucleotides: 7. This CDR3 has 14 residues.

V usage is TRBV5-4 and J usage is TRBJ2-5; D perhaps matches TRBD2 (6 bases). The CDR3 has 15 amino acids. Germline CDR1 reads SGHNT; CDR2 reads YYREEE (reference sequence). The ends were cut back, 1 base at V and 5 bases at J, with 15 bases in the middle. The CDR3, as DNA: TGTGCCAGCAGCTTGTCCCAGGGAGGTGAGGAGACCCAGTACTTC. This sequence encodes CASSLSQGGEETQYF.

The V call is TRBV10-2, the J call TRBJ1-1; 10 nucleotides match TRBD1. CDR3 length equals 14 residues. CDR1 is WSHSY and CDR2 is SAAADI in the germline V gene. The V segment lost 2 bases and the J segment 5 bases; nucleotides outside the gene matches: 2. DNA for the CDR3: TGCGCCAGCAGTGAGGGACAGGGGGAGACTGAAGCTTTCTTT. Its protein is CASSEGQGETEAFF.

This clone has just one count. This chain links TRBV10-1 with TRBJ2-2; D gene uncertain. Germline V lookup: CDR1 WNHNN, CDR2 SYGVQD (reference sequence). V dropped 3 bases and J dropped 5 bases, with 7 bases sitting between them. There are 13 residues in the CDR3. The CDR3 sequence: CASSESLTGELFF. The CDR3 DNA follows: TGCGCCAGCAGTGAAAGTCTTACCGGGGAGCTGTTTTTT.

The CDR3 here is CASSVSTGGNYEQYF. CDR3 sequence (DNA): TGTGCCAGCAGTGTATCGACAGGGGGAAACTACGAGCAGTACTTC. The chain combines TRBV6-5 with TRBJ2-7; 9 positions match TRBD1. The trim removed 5 bases at V and 3 bases at J, leaving 8 bases unmatched. Germline values: CDR1 MNHEY, CDR2 SVGAGI. The CDR3 is 15 amino acids.

The chain carries TRBV18 and TRBJ2-1; weak D call: TRBD1 (5 bases). CDR3 length equals 13 residues. V dropped 8 bases and J dropped 4 bases, with 12 bases sitting between them. CDR1 KGHSH and CDR2 LQKENI come from the germline V gene. CDR3 sequence: CASASQGYNEQFF. The CDR3, as DNA: TGTGCCAGCGCCAGTCAGGGTTACAATGAGCAGTTCTTC.

The V call is TRBV10-1, the J call TRBJ2-1; no reliable D call. This CDR3 is 13 amino acids long. The V end lost 3 bases, the J end lost 3 bases, and 6 bases lay between the germline ends. The germline gives CDR1 WNHNN, CDR2 SYGVQD (reference sequence). The CDR3 spells CASSENSYNEQFF. DNA for the CDR3: TGCGCCAGCAGTGAAAATAGCTACAATGAGCAGTTCTTC.

The V and J genes are TRBV6-5 and TRBJ2-7, with a weak D call TRBD1 (6 bases). Trimming cost V 10 bases and J 4 bases, with 20 bases left between them. Germline values: CDR1 MNHEY, CDR2 SVGAGI. The CDR3 covers 14 residues. This CDR3 is CATAQDRQVYEQYF. CDR3 coding DNA: TGTGCCACCGCTCAGGACCGACAGGTTTACGAGCAGTACTTC.

The V call is TRBV7-8, the J call TRBJ1-5; 7 bases agree with TRBD1. Germline values: CDR1 SGHVS, CDR2 FQNEAQ. This CDR3 contains 14 residues. V trimming: 3 bases; J trimming: 4 bases; junction bases outside the gene matches: 3. The CDR3 loop reads CASSLTRGNQPQHF. The CDR3 DNA reads as TGTGCCAGCAGCTTGACCAGGGGGAATCAGCCCCAGCATTTT.

The chain has TRBV27 and TRBJ1-4; 8 bases line up with TRBD1. V lost 0 bases to trimming and J lost 7 bases; unmatched junction nucleotides: 25. Germline V gene data show CDR1 as MNHEY and CDR2 as SMNVEV (reference sequence). The CDR3 runs to 22 residues. The DNA of the CDR3 is TGTGCCAGCAGTTTATCGAGCCCGCGATCCCGCGATCCAACAGGGGGGGGTGAAAAACTGTTTTTT. Translation: CASSLSSPRSRDPTGGGEKLFF.

The CDR3 bases are TGTGCCAGCAGTAACCAGGGACAGCCAAATCAGCCCCAGCATTTT. Protein product: CASSNQGQPNQPQHF. The chain joins TRBV2 to TRBJ1-5; 7 bases map to TRBD1. The CDR3 extends over 15 amino acids. Per the germline V gene, CDR1 is SNHLY and CDR2 is FYNNEI. The junction had 8 bases not matched to a gene; V was cut back by 5 bases and J by 4 bases.

The genes are TRBV30 and TRBJ1-6; no definite D call. This CDR3 has 12 amino acids. Trimming took off 3 bases at V and 10 bases at J, with 10 bases between the two ends. Germline CDR1 GTSNPN, CDR2 SVGIG (reference sequence). This CDR3 is CAWSQSRSPLHF. In DNA form, the CDR3 reads TGTGCCTGGAGCCAAAGTAGGTCACCCCTCCACTTT.

The V gene is TRBV15, the J gene TRBJ2-1; possibly TRBD2 for D (6 bases). From germline, CDR1 is LNHNV and CDR2 YYDKDF (reference sequence). CDR3 length: 13 amino acids. V was shortened by 0 bases and J by 15 bases, with 15 bases between the two germline ends. This CDR3 is CATSRDRGRGSFF. CDR3 in DNA: TGTGCCACCAGCAGAGATCGGGGACGGGGGTCGTTCTTC.

V is TRBV5-4 and J is TRBJ2-1, with a weak D call TRBD1 (6 bases). Between the trimmed V and J ends, which lost 2 bases and 7 bases, there was a span of 16 bases. The CDR3 covers 15 residues. Germline V gene lookup returns CDR1 SGHNT and CDR2 YYREEE (reference sequence). The DNA for the CDR3 is TGTGCCAGCAGCTTAGGGGGTACCCTGGGGAATGAGCAGTTCTTC. This gives the protein CASSLGGTLGNEQFF.

The chain uses TRBV5-1 and TRBJ1-2; the match to TRBD1 covers 8 bases. CDR1 is SGHRS, CDR2 YFSETQ, per germline. CDR3 length: 14 amino acids. Trimming cost V 0 bases and J 7 bases; bases outside gene matches: 5. CDR3 residues: CASSLAVTGGGYTF. CDR3 sequence (DNA): TGCGCCAGCAGCTTGGCCGTTACAGGGGGTGGCTACACCTTC.